The present T cell receptor delta chain was sequenced within a study of gamma-delta T cells after stem cell transplantation. TCRdb reanalyzed the RT-PCR reads using CATT. The sample consists of fewer than 2,000 delta-chain clones, roughly 7.7% of them appearing once. This CDR3 comprises 20 residues. Germline V CDR1 and CDR2: GEAIGNYY, EKD. Trimming took 3 bases from V and 0 from J, leaving 28 bases between them. In the case of this clone: A far larger clone is only one base removed, so a read error is likely.

The rearrangement joins TRDV2 to TRDJ1; maybe TRDD3 (5 bases). The specimen sequenced was gamma-delta T cells. The source of this sequence is a human donor. It is not recorded whose cells these are; they may come from a transplant donor. The CDR3 DNA follows: TGTGCCTGTGACTCCCCTGCGTCTGGCGATACAGTCCCCTACACCGATAAACTCATCTTT. Residues: CACDSPASGDTVPYTDKLIF.